This is a list of T cell receptor beta chains from one sample in a study of OX40 agonist ivuxolimab in advanced cancers. Sequencing used immunoSEQ multiplex PCR; TCRdb keeps in-frame clones, though not all of them. The sample holds around 80,000 clones, over 85% seen once. The sequenced sample was CD4+ or CD8+ T cells sorted from blood, obtained in a trial of the OX40 agonist ivuxolimab. The receptors were sampled from an adult with an advanced solid tumor such as melanoma, head and neck, liver or kidney cancer. Each CDR3 is given with its conserved first and last residue. A D gene is named only where the DNA matches it firmly. A row's size may be missing; if present it is once, few, many or a size class.

v_call	j_call	d_call	clone_size	cdr3_nt	cdr3_aa
TRBV29-1	TRBJ2-7	.	.	TGCAGTCTTGTCTACGAGCAGTACTTC	CSLVYEQYF
TRBV19	TRBJ1-1	TRBD1	.	TGTGCCAGTAGTATCCCTCAGACAGGGGGGAACACTGAAGCTTTCTTT	CASSIPQTGGNTEAFF
TRBV2	TRBJ2-4	.	.	TGTGCCAGCAGGCGATTACTAGCCAAAAACATTCAGTACTTC	CASRRLLAKNIQYF
TRBV6-4	TRBJ2-2	TRBD2	.	TGTGCCAGCAGTGAAACTAGCGGGGGACCGAACACCGGGGAGCTGTTTTTT	CASSETSGGPNTGELFF
TRBV7-9	TRBJ2-7	.	.	TGTGCCAGCAGTCTTACATCCCGACCCTACGAGCAGTACTTC	CASSLTSRPYEQYF
TRBV7-9	TRBJ1-5	.	.	TGTGCCAGCAGCTTAGTACTTCAGAATAGCAATCAGCCCCAGCATTTT	CASSLVLQNSNQPQHF
TRBV7-9	TRBJ2-4	.	.	TGTGCCAGCAGCGGTCCGGGGCCCCTAGCCAAAAACATTCAGTACTTC	CASSGPGPLAKNIQYF
TRBV4-1	TRBJ2-1	.	.	TGCGCCAGCAGCCAAGATAGTAACCGCTACAATGAGCAGTTCTTC	CASSQDSNRYNEQFF
TRBV5-1	TRBJ2-3	.	.	TGCGCCACCTCTGGAGCCACAGATACGCAGTATTTT	CATSGATDTQYF
TRBV13	TRBJ1-1	.	.	TGTGCCAGCAGCTTAGAGAGGGGGAACACTGAAGCTTTCTTT	CASSLERGNTEAFF
TRBV6-5	TRBJ1-2	.	few	TGTGCCAGCAGGTCCGGGACGGTGGGCCTGCCACTACACTTC	CASRSGTVGLPLHF
TRBV9	TRBJ2-7	TRBD1	.	TGTGCCAGCAGCAGGGGACAGGACTCCTACGAGCAGTACTTC	CASSRGQDSYEQYF
TRBV27	TRBJ2-3	TRBD2	.	TGTGCCAGCAGTTCGGGGACTAGCGGGAGCTCGCAGTATTTT	CASSSGTSGSSQYF
TRBV5-6	TRBJ2-7	TRBD1	.	TGTGCCAGCAGGAAGGACAGGGCCTACGAGCAGTACTTC	CASRKDRAYEQYF
TRBV4-3	TRBJ2-5	.	.	TGCGCCAGCAGCGACTGGGGCGGCCTGGGGGAGACCCAGTACTTC	CASSDWGGLGETQYF
TRBV9	TRBJ1-1	.	few	TGTGCCAGCAGCCCGACACCGAACACTGAAGCTTTCTTT	CASSPTPNTEAFF
TRBV4-3	TRBJ1-1	TRBD1	once	TGCGCCAGCAGCCGATCCGGGACAGGGACTGAAGCTTTCTTT	CASSRSGTGTEAFF
TRBV19	TRBJ1-5	.	.	TGTGCCAGTATCTATCGGGCGGATAGCAATCAGCCCCAGCATTTT	CASIYRADSNQPQHF
TRBV11-1	TRBJ2-3	TRBD2	.	TGTGCCAGCAGCGCCCAGGGGACTAGCGGGTGGCGCACAGATACGCAGTATTTT	CASSAQGTSGWRTDTQYF
TRBV27	TRBJ2-1	.	.	TGTGCCAGCAGTCCCGGCTCTCTAGGACACAATGAGCAGTTCTTC	CASSPGSLGHNEQFF
TRBV7-8	TRBJ2-7	.	.	TGTGCCAGCAGCTTAGTGCGGGCCGTTAGCTCCTACGAGCAGTACTTC	CASSLVRAVSSYEQYF
TRBV29-1	TRBJ2-2	.	.	TGCAGCGTCCGTACAGGGGAGGCGAACACCGGGGAGCTGTTTTTT	CSVRTGEANTGELFF
TRBV19	TRBJ1-2	TRBD1	.	TGTGCCAGTAGACCGGGACAGGGAAGCGGCTACACCTTC	CASRPGQGSGYTF
TRBV7-9	TRBJ2-1	.	.	TGTGCCAGCAGCTTACAGGGGATCTACAATGAGCAGTTCTTC	CASSLQGIYNEQFF
TRBV7-6	TRBJ1-2	.	once	TGTGCCACCGACGGGTCCTATGGCTACACCTTC	CATDGSYGYTF
TRBV7-6	TRBJ1-2	TRBD1	.	TGTGCCAGCAGCTCAAACCCAGGGGGTGACTATGGCTACACCTTC	CASSSNPGGDYGYTF
TRBV29-1	TRBJ2-2	TRBD1	.	TGCAGCGTTGAAGGAGGACAGGGATCGAACACCGGGGAGCTGTTTTTT	CSVEGGQGSNTGELFF
TRBV5-6	TRBJ2-7	.	.	TGTGCCAGCAGCTTCGCCGACTACGAGCAGTACTTC	CASSFADYEQYF
TRBV29-1	TRBJ1-2	.	.	TGCAGCGTCAAAAGTGGGGCTACTAACTATGGCTACACCTTC	CSVKSGATNYGYTF
TRBV27	TRBJ2-7	TRBD1	.	TGTGCCAGCAGACCCGGGACAGGGGGCCACGAGCAGTACTTC	CASRPGTGGHEQYF
TRBV6-5	TRBJ1-5	TRBD1	.	TGTGCCAGCAGCTCACAGGGGGGCGGTCAGCCCCAGCATTTT	CASSSQGGGQPQHF
TRBV7-9	TRBJ1-1	.	.	TGTGCCAGCAGCCCCGAGGGGCACAAGAACACTGAAGCTTTCTTT	CASSPEGHKNTEAFF
TRBV7-9	TRBJ1-5	TRBD1	.	TGTGCCAGCAGCTCGACAGGGGAGGATCAGCCCCAGCATTTT	CASSSTGEDQPQHF
TRBV2	TRBJ1-3	.	once	TGTGCCAGCAGTGAAGGACAGAGCTCTGGAAACACCATATATTTT	CASSEGQSSGNTIYF
TRBV6-5	TRBJ2-3	.	few	TGTGCCACCGGGACCGCTAGCACAGATACGCAGTATTTT	CATGTASTDTQYF
TRBV28	TRBJ2-2	TRBD1	.	TGTGCCAGCAGCGAAACTCCGGGACAGGGGGCGAACACCGGGGAGCTGTTTTTT	CASSETPGQGANTGELFF
TRBV28	TRBJ1-2	.	.	TGTGCCAGCAGTTTCGAATACAATCTCCCGGAGTATGGCTACACCTTC	CASSFEYNLPEYGYTF
TRBV19	TRBJ2-7	TRBD1	.	TGTGCCAGTAGTATTGGGGGACAGGGGGCCTACGAGCAGTACTTC	CASSIGGQGAYEQYF
TRBV5-4	TRBJ2-2	.	.	TGTGCCAGCAGCTTGGGCTTTGGGAACACCGGGGAGCTGTTTTTT	CASSLGFGNTGELFF
TRBV6-1	TRBJ1-5	TRBD1	.	TGTGCCAGCAGTGAATCGGACAGGAATAATCAGCCCCAGCATTTT	CASSESDRNNQPQHF
TRBV19	TRBJ1-5	.	.	TGTGCCAGTAGCATCCGGGACCCCCAGCCCCAGCATTTT	CASSIRDPQPQHF
TRBV7-6	TRBJ1-3	TRBD1	.	TGTGCCAGCAGCCCGGCGGACAGGGCAGACACCATATATTTT	CASSPADRADTIYF
TRBV11-1	TRBJ2-1	.	.	TGTGCCAGCAGCTTAGCTGGCCTCTTGGATGAGCAGTTCTTC	CASSLAGLLDEQFF
TRBV7-2	TRBJ2-7	.	.	TGTGCCAGCAGCGTCTCGGTGGGCTACGAGCAGTACTTC	CASSVSVGYEQYF
TRBV23-1	TRBJ2-1	TRBD1	.	TGCGCCAGCAGTCAAACGAAACTCCCGGGACAGGGGGGCCACAATGAGCAGTTCTTC	CASSQTKLPGQGGHNEQFF
TRBV27	TRBJ2-1	TRBD1	.	TGTGCCAGCACCCTCGCGGGGACAGGGGGCAATGAGCAGTTCTTC	CASTLAGTGGNEQFF
TRBV6-5	TRBJ2-3	TRBD2	.	TGTGCCAGCAGGGGGGGGACCGGACCAGATACGCAGTATTTT	CASRGGTGPDTQYF
TRBV6-5	TRBJ1-2	.	.	TGTGCCAGCAGTTACGGTGGCTACACCTTC	CASSYGGYTF
TRBV4-3	TRBJ1-3	.	.	TGCGCCAGCAGCCAAGATCTTCGGGAGACAGGAAACACCATATATTTT	CASSQDLRETGNTIYF
TRBV5-1	TRBJ2-5	TRBD2	.	TGCGCCAGCAGCCAAGCAGCGGGGGGGGAACAAGAGACCCAGTACTTC	CASSQAAGGEQETQYF
TRBV20-1	TRBJ2-3	.	.	TGCAGTGCTAGAGAATATACGCAGTATTTT	CSAREYTQYF